This T cell receptor (beta chain) was sequenced in a study of T cell responses to AZD1222 COVID-19 vaccine. On this clone: Its target is not known.

Findings and limits, study-wide: The study identified only a handful of AZD1222 recipients as seropositive at baseline. A mostly white British donor set with more females was recruited, and clonal diversity was possibly underestimated. Nearly half of spike-specific TCRs reportedly target unmutated variant regions.

Trimming left V 8 bases short and J 3 bases short, with 14 bases between. The germline V gene has CDR1 SNHLY and CDR2 FYNNEI. CDR3 length: 13 residues. TCRdb's table, derived via immunoSEQ multiplex PCR, lists solely in-frame clones and lacks some. Among 90,000 to 120,000 clones, 80% to 90% were seen once, and the ten largest hold more than 6.5%. The rearrangement links TRBV2 to TRBJ2-7; D ambiguous. The receptor was derived from an adult in good health. The source was peripheral blood, collected on day 0 of AZD1222 vaccination. The CDR3: CASVRPSDYEQYF. For the CDR3, the DNA is TGTGCCAGCGTCCGTCCCTCCGACTACGAGCAGTACTTC. The whole variable domain, remainder taken from reference TRBV2 and TRBJ2-7, is EPEVTQTPSHQVTQMGQEVILRCVPISNHLYFYWYRQILGQKVEFLVSFYNNEISEKSEIFDDQFSVERPDGSNFTLKIRSTKLEDSAMYFCASVRPSDYEQYFGPGTRLTVT.